The 21 T cell receptor beta chains given below trace back to one sample, sequenced in a study of T cells in localized non-small cell lung cancer. The method was immunoSEQ multiplex PCR; TCRdb's version includes in-frame clones alone and lacks a portion of them. Of 55,000 to 65,000 clones in the sample, roughly 90% were seen once. Sequenced here: peripheral blood, sampled before any cancer treatment. Every receptor here comes from a man aged 40 to 69 with stage I lung adenocarcinoma.

This clone has a single count. The chain has TRBV28 and TRBJ2-3; a possible D gene is TRBD1 (5 bases). The germline V gene encodes CDR1 MDHEN and CDR2 SYDVKM. V was trimmed by 5 bases and J by 2 bases, leaving 17 bases between them. CDR3 length equals 16 residues. The CDR3 region is CASSAPTAHYTDTQYF. CDR3 coding DNA: TGTGCCAGCAGTGCCCCGACAGCCCATTACACAGATACGCAGTATTTT.

The rearrangement joins TRBV6-6 to TRBJ2-7; tentatively, D is TRBD1 (5 bases). The germline CDR1 and CDR2 sequences are MNHNY and SVGAGI (reference sequence). With 0 bases removed from V and 5 bases from J, the gap between germline ends came to 11 bases. This CDR3 is 14 amino acids long. CDR3 sequence reads: CASSYSPDTDEQYF. Written as DNA, the CDR3 is TGTGCCAGCAGTTACTCCCCGGACACCGACGAGCAGTACTTC.

This clone was counted once. The chain employs TRBV4-1 and TRBJ2-7; 12 bases align to TRBD2. The V segment lost 5 bases and the J segment 2 bases; nucleotides outside the gene matches: 4. CDR3 length: 15 residues. CDR1 and CDR2 from the germline V gene are MGHRA and YSYEKL. CDR3 sequence: CASSSLAGGPYEQYF. CDR3 DNA sequence: TGCGCCAGCAGCTCGCTAGCGGGAGGGCCCTACGAGCAGTACTTC.

The chain has TRBV6-4 and TRBJ2-1; the D call may be TRBD1 or TRBD2 (5 bases each). Per the germline V gene, CDR1 is MRHNA and CDR2 is SNTAGT. Trimming left V 2 bases short and J 9 bases short, with 8 bases between. The CDR3 spans 12 residues. The CDR3 protein is CASSDGAGEQFF. In DNA, the CDR3 is TGTGCCAGCAGTGACGGGGCGGGTGAGCAGTTCTTC.

This chain connects TRBV9 to TRBJ2-5; D remains ambiguous. With 0 bases removed from V and 5 bases from J, the gap between germline ends came to 14 bases. The germline V gene has CDR1 SGDLS and CDR2 YYNGEE. The CDR3 is 15 residues long. CDR3 sequence: CASSVVGDSRETQYF. CDR3 DNA sequence: TGTGCCAGCAGCGTAGTTGGGGATTCGCGGGAGACCCAGTACTTC. The whole variable domain, remainder taken from reference TRBV9 and TRBJ2-5, is DSGVTQTPKHLITATGQRVTLRCSPRSGDLSVYWYQQSLDQGLQFLIQYYNGEERAKGNILERFSAQQFPDLHSELNLSSLELGDSALYFCASSVVGDSRETQYFGPGTRLLVL.

The chain recombines TRBV5-4 with TRBJ2-1, with 7 bases identical to TRBD2. CDR1 and CDR2 from the germline V gene are SGHNT and YYREEE (reference sequence). J was trimmed by 5 bases and V by 0 bases; bases with no gene match: 8. The CDR3 spans 16 residues. The CDR3 DNA reads as TGTGCCAGCAGCTTGGGTGCGGGAGCGGTAAACAATGAGCAGTTCTTC. Translating gives CASSLGAGAVNNEQFF. Full variable domain (outside the CDR3, taken from reference TRBV5-4 and TRBJ2-1): ETGVTQSPTHLIKTRGQQVTLRCSSQSGHNTVSWYQQALGQGPQFIFQYYREEENGRGNFPPRFSGLQFPNYSSELNVNALELDDSALYLCASSLGAGAVNNEQFFGPGTRLTVL.

The chain has TRBV27 and TRBJ2-3, with 16 nucleotides matching TRBD2. From germline, CDR1 is MNHEY and CDR2 SMNVEV (reference sequence). This CDR3 is 22 amino acids long. V shed 1 base and J 0 bases; nucleotides not matched to a gene: 13. The CDR3 spells CASSLLLSGTSGRAKSTDTQYF. CDR3 in DNA: TGTGCCAGCAGTTTATTGCTTTCCGGGACTAGCGGGAGGGCCAAGAGCACAGATACGCAGTATTTT.

The rearrangement links TRBV4-3 to TRBJ2-4; 7 nucleotides agree with TRBD1. This CDR3 contains 15 residues. The germline V gene has CDR1 LGHNA and CDR2 YSLEER. The junction had 6 bases not matched to a gene; V was cut back by 3 bases and J by 4 bases. CDR3 sequence reads: CASSHGTGQKNIQYF. The CDR3 DNA follows: TGCGCCAGCAGCCATGGGACGGGACAGAAAAACATTCAGTACTTC.

Points on this clone: This sample includes further DNA sequences coding for the same CDR3. This chain connects TRBV11-2 to TRBJ2-5, with 8 positions matching TRBD2. Trimming removed 1 base from V and 5 bases from J; junction bases left unmatched: 0. Germline CDR1 SGHAT, CDR2 FQNNGV. CDR3 length equals 13 residues. The CDR3 DNA reads as TGTGCCAGCAGCTTAGGCGGGGGGGAGACCCAGTACTTC. It is translated as CASSLGGGETQYF.

V gene TRBV27 combines with J gene TRBJ2-7; 10 bases map to TRBD1. From germline, CDR1 is MNHEY and CDR2 SMNVEV (reference sequence). This CDR3 contains 15 residues. J gave up 2 bases and V 3 bases, and 4 bases lay outside the gene matches. The CDR3, as DNA: TGTGCCAGCAGTTTCGGACAGGGGGTCGCCTACGAGCAGTACTTC. Amino acid sequence: CASSFGQGVAYEQYF.

This rearrangement joins TRBV28 to TRBJ2-1; the match to TRBD2 covers 8 bases. J was trimmed by 12 bases and V by 4 bases; bases with no gene match: 14. The CDR3 is 15 amino acids. Germline V CDR1 and CDR2: MDHEN, SYDVKM. The CDR3 DNA sequence: TGTGCCAGCAGTTCCCCGGAGAAGCGGGAGTATAGGCAGTTCTTC. Its translation: CASSSPEKREYRQFF.

The V call is TRBV6-6, the J call TRBJ1-1; D unresolved. Trimming pared 4 bases from V and 10 bases from J, leaving 7 bases between. The CDR3 covers 10 residues. CDR1 and CDR2 from the germline V gene are MNHNY and SVGAGI (reference sequence). The CDR3 DNA follows: TGTGCCAGCAGTTCCGAGGGAGCTTTCTTT. Protein sequence: CASSSEGAFF.

CDR3 sequence: CASSIGRVHNEQFF. The CDR3 bases are TGTGCCAGTAGTATAGGACGGGTCCACAATGAGCAGTTCTTC. The V call is TRBV19, the J call TRBJ2-1; D not resolved. The V and J ends lost 1 base and 5 bases respectively, with 9 bases between them. The germline gives CDR1 LNHDA, CDR2 SQIVND (reference sequence). This CDR3 is 14 amino acids long.

The chain joins TRBV7-3 to TRBJ2-1, with TRBD2 as a possible D gene (6 bases). Trimming cost V 4 bases and J 9 bases, with 19 bases left between them. There are 15 residues in the CDR3. CDR1 is SGHTA, CDR2 FQGTGA, per germline. The CDR3: CASSSQAGTLGEQFF. The CDR3 DNA is TGTGCCAGCAGCTCCCAGGCAGGGACTTTAGGTGAGCAGTTCTTC.

This chain joins TRBV19 and TRBJ2-1, with unresolved D. The ends were cut back, 1 base at V and 6 bases at J, with 4 bases in the middle. The CDR3 is 12 amino acids. Germline lookup yields CDR1 LNHDA and CDR2 SQIVND (reference sequence). The CDR3 DNA reads TGTGCCAGTAGTATAGGTAGCAATGAGCAGTTCTTC. Translating gives CASSIGSNEQFF.

The rearrangement links TRBV7-2 to TRBJ2-1, with 12 bases identical to TRBD2. Trimming cost V 7 bases and J 4 bases; bases outside gene matches: 5. CDR3 size: 15 residues. Germline V gene data show CDR1 as SGHTA and CDR2 as FQGNSA. The DNA of the CDR3 is TGTGCCAGCACCCAACTAGCGGGAGGTTACAATGAGCAGTTCTTC. It is translated as CASTQLAGGYNEQFF.

This chain uses TRBV2 with TRBJ2-3; D possibly corresponds to TRBD1 (7 bases). V lost 4 bases to trimming and J lost 8 bases, with 19 bases between them. This CDR3 is 15 amino acids long. Germline V gives CDR1 SNHLY, CDR2 FYNNEI. The CDR3: CASSGQGLGRGTQYF. CDR3 sequence (DNA): TGTGCCAGCAGTGGACAGGGACTGGGACGCGGTACGCAGTATTTT. Full variable domain (missing parts from reference TRBV2 and TRBJ2-3): EPEVTQTPSHQVTQMGQEVILRCVPISNHLYFYWYRQILGQKVEFLVSFYNNEISEKSEIFDDQFSVERPDGSNFTLKIRSTKLEDSAMYFCASSGQGLGRGTQYFGPGTRLTVL.

The chain recombines TRBV7-9 with TRBJ2-5; TRBD1 is a possible D gene (5 bases). CDR3 size: 13 residues. The V end was cut by 5 bases, the J end by 5 bases, with 12 bases between. Germline-derived CDR1 and CDR2 are SEHNR and FQNEAQ (reference sequence). The CDR3 sequence is CASSKQVKETQYF. The CDR3 DNA reads TGTGCCAGCAGCAAACAGGTTAAGGAGACCCAGTACTTC.

This clone was recorded only once. The CDR3 loop is CAISEFASGAGGQFF. The CDR3 nucleotides are TGTGCCATCAGTGAATTCGCTAGCGGGGCCGGCGGGCAGTTCTTC. J is TRBJ2-1 and V is TRBV10-3; 9 positions match TRBD2. Germline V gene sequence: CDR1 ENHRY, CDR2 SYGVKD. The CDR3 is 15 residues long. V dropped 3 bases and J dropped 12; count of bases not matched to a gene: 12.

The V and J genes are TRBV30 and TRBJ2-5, with 9 bases identical to TRBD1. This CDR3 contains 16 residues. Germline assignment: CDR1 GTSNPN and CDR2 SVGIG (reference sequence). The ends lost 3 bases at V and 4 bases at J; junction bases unmatched: 12. CDR3 sequence: CAWSRTGASLGETQYF. DNA of the CDR3: TGTGCCTGGAGCCGGACAGGGGCGAGTTTAGGAGAGACCCAGTACTTC.

The chain is built from TRBV30 and TRBJ1-2; perhaps TRBD1 as D (6 bases). The V end lost 3 bases, the J end lost 2 bases, and 16 bases lay between the germline ends. Germline CDR1 GTSNPN, CDR2 SVGIG (reference sequence). The CDR3 is 15 amino acids. CDR3 amino acids: CAWRLQGRSNYGYTF. In DNA, the CDR3 is TGTGCCTGGAGACTACAGGGAAGATCGAACTATGGCTACACCTTC.